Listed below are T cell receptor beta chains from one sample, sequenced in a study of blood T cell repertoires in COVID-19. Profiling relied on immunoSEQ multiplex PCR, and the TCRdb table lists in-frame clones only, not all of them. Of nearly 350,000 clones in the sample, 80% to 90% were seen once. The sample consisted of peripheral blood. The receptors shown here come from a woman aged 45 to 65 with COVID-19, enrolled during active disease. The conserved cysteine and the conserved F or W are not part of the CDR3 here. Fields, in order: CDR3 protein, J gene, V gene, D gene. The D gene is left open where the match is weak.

CDR3: ASGLGRQGNQPQH
J: TRBJ1-5
V: TRBV12-5
D: TRBD1

CDR3: ASSPGFKNEQF
J: TRBJ2-1
V: TRBV19
D: .

CDR3: ASRTGTGTAEAF
J: TRBJ1-1
V: TRBV2
D: TRBD1

CDR3: ASSLGLAGVETQY
J: TRBJ2-5
V: TRBV6-5
D: TRBD2

CDR3: ASIGTAMETQY
J: TRBJ2-5
V: TRBV5-1
D: TRBD1

CDR3: ASSQGQGRRSSPLH
J: TRBJ1-6
V: TRBV9
D: TRBD1

CDR3: SARQGYTIY
J: TRBJ1-3
V: TRBV20-1
D: .

CDR3: ASSQQVIQRSPLH
J: TRBJ1-6
V: TRBV3-1/TRBV3-2
D: .

CDR3: SASRGTGFEAF
J: TRBJ1-1
V: TRBV20-1
D: TRBD1

CDR3: ASGLGIPL
J: TRBJ2-3
V: TRBV12-5
D: .

CDR3: ASSRRTGAGIKDTEAF
J: TRBJ1-1
V: TRBV18
D: TRBD1

CDR3: ASSPLQAAPNYGYT
J: TRBJ1-2
V: TRBV18
D: .

CDR3: ASSEVEPQH
J: TRBJ1-5
V: TRBV6-1
D: .

CDR3: ASGTGTGSEETQY
J: TRBJ2-5
V: TRBV9
D: TRBD1

CDR3: ASSLGEGLAVDNEQF
J: TRBJ2-1
V: TRBV11-3
D: TRBD2

CDR3: ASSIAPPGRGHNNEQF
J: TRBJ2-1
V: TRBV19
D: TRBD1

CDR3: ASSRAISGRVGELF
J: TRBJ2-2
V: TRBV11-2
D: TRBD2

CDR3: ASSLFQEKLF
J: TRBJ1-4
V: TRBV11-2
D: .

CDR3: ASRSRGDGGTTQPQH
J: TRBJ1-5
V: TRBV19
D: TRBD1

CDR3: ASSQGRVPFYNYGYT
J: TRBJ1-2
V: TRBV3-1/TRBV3-2
D: .

CDR3: ASRNLSGRKTQY
J: TRBJ2-5
V: TRBV6-5
D: TRBD2

CDR3: SVEDIRRRSEAF
J: TRBJ1-1
V: TRBV29-1
D: .

CDR3: AWRLAGDRGNSPLH
J: TRBJ1-6
V: TRBV30
D: TRBD1

CDR3: ASSILRGSYEQY
J: TRBJ2-7
V: TRBV19
D: .

CDR3: ASSLGSGQGARYGYT
J: TRBJ1-2
V: TRBV5-4
D: TRBD1

CDR3: ASSLEVPGGAAKNIQY
J: TRBJ2-4
V: TRBV7-9
D: .

CDR3: AWRGDRPYNEQF
J: TRBJ2-1
V: TRBV30
D: TRBD1

CDR3: ASSPRASGGDEQY
J: TRBJ2-7
V: TRBV7-8
D: TRBD2

CDR3: ASSLKTGYDYEQY
J: TRBJ2-7
V: TRBV5-1
D: .

CDR3: ASSPASGYNEQF
J: TRBJ2-1
V: TRBV21-1
D: .

CDR3: AWKLAGGGEQF
J: TRBJ2-1
V: TRBV30
D: TRBD2

CDR3: ASSLVRGSGAF
J: TRBJ1-1
V: TRBV11-2
D: .

CDR3: ATSDPGGGVGSNQPQH
J: TRBJ1-5
V: TRBV24-1
D: .

CDR3: ASSSQGNTEAF
J: TRBJ1-1
V: TRBV19
D: .

CDR3: ASSGQGSSYNEQF
J: TRBJ2-1
V: TRBV4-1
D: TRBD1

CDR3: ASSALVRGLEAF
J: TRBJ1-1
V: TRBV9
D: TRBD1

CDR3: ASSRTTSNQPQH
J: TRBJ1-5
V: TRBV6-6
D: .

CDR3: ASGFGGTIGELF
J: TRBJ2-2
V: TRBV12-5
D: .

CDR3: SDTTGVETQY
J: TRBJ2-5
V: TRBV29-1
D: TRBD1

CDR3: ASSLEGALRYGYT
J: TRBJ1-2
V: TRBV5-6
D: .

CDR3: ASSPRATEAF
J: TRBJ1-1
V: TRBV7-9
D: .

CDR3: ASSSTGLTEAF
J: TRBJ1-1
V: TRBV7-9
D: .

CDR3: ASSPHPGERKETQY
J: TRBJ2-5
V: TRBV7-8
D: .